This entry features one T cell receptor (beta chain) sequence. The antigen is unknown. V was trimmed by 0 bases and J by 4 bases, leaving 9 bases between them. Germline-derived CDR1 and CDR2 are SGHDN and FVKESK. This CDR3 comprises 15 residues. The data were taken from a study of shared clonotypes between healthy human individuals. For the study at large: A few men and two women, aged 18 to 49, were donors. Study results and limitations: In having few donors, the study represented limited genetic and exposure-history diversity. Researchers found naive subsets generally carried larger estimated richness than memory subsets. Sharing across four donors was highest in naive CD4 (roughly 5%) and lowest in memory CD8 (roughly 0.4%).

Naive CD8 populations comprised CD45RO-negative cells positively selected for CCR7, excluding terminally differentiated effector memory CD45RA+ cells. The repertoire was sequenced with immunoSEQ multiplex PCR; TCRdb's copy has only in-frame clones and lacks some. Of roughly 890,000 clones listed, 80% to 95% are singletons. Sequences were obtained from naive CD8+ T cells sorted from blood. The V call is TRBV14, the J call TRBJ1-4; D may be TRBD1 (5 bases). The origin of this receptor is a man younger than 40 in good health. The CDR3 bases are TGTGCCAGCAGCCAAGAGGGGCGGATTAATGAAAAACTGTTTTTT. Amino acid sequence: CASSQEGRINEKLFF.